A single sample is the source of the 10 T cell receptor beta chains below, sequenced in a study of somatic mutations in cytotoxic T cells in rheumatoid arthritis (TCRdb year 2017). Library generation was performed with the immunoSEQ multiplex PCR assay. The table was pulled from immuneACCESS by TCRdb, which kept in-frame rearrangements only. Such tables lose some clones; where checked, under half of the loss comes from unresolved V genes, and the rest has no known cause. In all, the sample holds 15,000 to 20,000 clones, and approximately 69% of those were seen once. Approximately 5% of the sample lies in the top ten. The material sequenced was CD8+ T cells sorted from blood. All receptors come from a man in his 60s in good health.

V usage is TRBV7-2 and J usage is TRBJ1-4; 7 bases are shared with TRBD1. This CDR3 contains 14 residues. The V gene's germline CDR1 is SGHTA and CDR2 FQGNSA. V trimming: 5 bases; J trimming: 1 base; junction bases outside the gene matches: 1. The CDR3 DNA is TGTGCCAGCAGCCGACAGGGAACTAATGAAAAACTGTTTTTT. Its translation is CASSRQGTNEKLFF.

The CDR3 DNA follows: TGTGCCAGCAGCTTAAGACAGGGCCCCTACAATGAGCAGTTCTTC. Translating it yields CASSLRQGPYNEQFF. The chain joins TRBV7-8 to TRBJ2-1, with 7 nucleotides matching TRBD1. The CDR3 is made up of 15 amino acids. Germline CDR1 reads SGHVS; CDR2 reads FQNEAQ. V gave up 2 bases and J gave up 2 bases; unmatched junction bases: 3.

The chain uses TRBV5-4 and TRBJ2-1; tentatively, D is TRBD1 (6 bases). V lost 3 bases and J 10 bases, leaving 11 bases between the germline ends. Germline V gives CDR1 SGHNT, CDR2 YYREEE (reference sequence). The length of the CDR3 is 12 residues. The CDR3 DNA follows: TGTGCCAGCAGCTGGACAGTAGAGGAGCAGTTCTTC. Its translation: CASSWTVEEQFF.

CDR3 DNA sequence: TGTGCCAGCAGCGACGGGACTAGCGGGAGTGTGGGCACAGATACGCAGTATTTT. It codes for CASSDGTSGSVGTDTQYF. The chain combines TRBV9 with TRBJ2-3; 14 nucleotides align to TRBD2. V was clipped by 3 bases and J by 1 base; unmatched bases: 7. Germline-derived CDR1 and CDR2 are SGDLS and YYNGEE. This CDR3 is 18 amino acids long.

This chain uses TRBV28 with TRBJ2-5; 7 positions match TRBD1. The CDR3 is 14 residues long. Unmatched junction bases numbered 3, after V lost 5 bases and J lost 0 bases. Germline CDR1 and CDR2: MDHEN and SYDVKM. CDR3 coding DNA: TGTGCCAGCAGTGGACAGGCGGACCAAGAGACCCAGTACTTC. This gives the protein CASSGQADQETQYF.

The chain links TRBV4-1 to TRBJ2-5, with a weak D call TRBD2 (5 bases). CDR1 MGHRA and CDR2 YSYEKL come from the germline V gene. V was clipped by 0 bases and J by 4 bases, with 15 bases between them. The CDR3 totals 16 residues. CDR3 in amino acids: CASSQDRVTRGETQYF. The CDR3 coding sequence is TGCGCCAGCAGCCAAGATAGGGTGACCCGGGGAGAGACCCAGTACTTC.

V gene TRBV27 combines with J gene TRBJ2-2, with TRBD2 as a possible D gene (7 bases). The germline gives CDR1 MNHEY, CDR2 SMNVEV (reference sequence). This CDR3 contains 15 residues. The ends were cut back, 3 bases at V and 0 bases at J, with 8 bases in the middle. CDR3 protein: CASSLGGPNTGELFF. CDR3 DNA: TGTGCCAGCAGTTTGGGGGGGCCGAACACCGGGGAGCTGTTTTTT.

The chain joins TRBV10-3 to TRBJ2-5, with a weak D call TRBD2 (5 bases). The DNA end favors TRBJ2-7, so the J call may be wrong. CDR1 is ENHRY and CDR2 is SYGVKD in the germline V gene. CDR3 length: 15 amino acids. CDR3 bases: TGTGCCATCAGTGAGAAGCTAGCTGCTACCTACGAGCAGTACTTC. Translation: CAISEKLAATYEQYF.

CDR3 in amino acids: CASSFSGGEAIQYF. CDR3 DNA sequence: TGTGCCAGCAGTTTCTCCGGAGGGGAGGCCATTCAGTACTTC. The gene calls are TRBV27 and TRBJ2-4; TRBD2 might be the D (6 bases). CDR1 and CDR2 (germline): MNHEY, SMNVEV (reference sequence). The CDR3 runs 14 residues. Trimming removed 3 bases at V and 9 bases at J, with 15 bases between.

By share, this clone counts as medium-sized. The chain has TRBV19 and TRBJ1-1; D unclear. The V end was cut by 3 bases, the J end by 2 bases, with 7 bases between. The CDR3 runs to 13 residues. Germline V CDR1 and CDR2: LNHDA, SQIVND (reference sequence). The CDR3 reads CASSISLNTEAFF. The CDR3 DNA reads as TGTGCCAGTAGTATTTCCCTAAACACTGAAGCTTTCTTT.